The present entry profiles one T cell receptor beta chain with its context. This specimen belongs to a study of patients and donors after allogeneic stem cell transplantation. TCRdb independently ran MiXCR on the RT-PCR reads; one entry per CDR3 protein. The sample contains about a million distinct CDR3 sequences, under 20% of which appear only once. The source is a human donor who was either an allogeneic HSCT recipient or a stem cell or donor lymphocyte infusion donor (not recorded which). It is not recorded whose cells these are; they may come from a transplant donor. Input material: blood, either unsorted or a sorted T cell fraction (not recorded which).

The CDR3 loop is CASSEAPTGDNEQFF. CDR3 DNA sequence: TGTGCCAGCAGTGAAGCGCCGACAGGGGACAATGAGCAGTTCTTC. The V call is TRBV6-1, the J call TRBJ2-1, with 8 nucleotides matching TRBD1. Looked up from germline, CDR1 is MNHNS and CDR2 is SASEGT. V shed 0 bases and J 5 bases; nucleotides not matched to a gene: 3. This CDR3 has 15 residues.